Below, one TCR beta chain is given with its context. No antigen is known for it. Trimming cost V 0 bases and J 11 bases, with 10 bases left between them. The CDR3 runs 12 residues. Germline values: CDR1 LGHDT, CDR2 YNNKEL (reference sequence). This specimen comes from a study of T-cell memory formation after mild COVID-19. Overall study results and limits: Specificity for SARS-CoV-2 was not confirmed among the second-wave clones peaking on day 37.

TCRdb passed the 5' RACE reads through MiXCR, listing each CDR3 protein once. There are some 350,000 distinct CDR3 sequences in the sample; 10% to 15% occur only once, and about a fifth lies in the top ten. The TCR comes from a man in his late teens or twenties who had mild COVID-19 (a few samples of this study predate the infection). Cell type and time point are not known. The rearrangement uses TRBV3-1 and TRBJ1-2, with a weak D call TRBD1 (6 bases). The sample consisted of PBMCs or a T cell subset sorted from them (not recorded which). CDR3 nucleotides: TGTGCCAGCAGCCAAGATCAAAGGGGGTACACCTTC. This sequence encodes CASSQDQRGYTF.